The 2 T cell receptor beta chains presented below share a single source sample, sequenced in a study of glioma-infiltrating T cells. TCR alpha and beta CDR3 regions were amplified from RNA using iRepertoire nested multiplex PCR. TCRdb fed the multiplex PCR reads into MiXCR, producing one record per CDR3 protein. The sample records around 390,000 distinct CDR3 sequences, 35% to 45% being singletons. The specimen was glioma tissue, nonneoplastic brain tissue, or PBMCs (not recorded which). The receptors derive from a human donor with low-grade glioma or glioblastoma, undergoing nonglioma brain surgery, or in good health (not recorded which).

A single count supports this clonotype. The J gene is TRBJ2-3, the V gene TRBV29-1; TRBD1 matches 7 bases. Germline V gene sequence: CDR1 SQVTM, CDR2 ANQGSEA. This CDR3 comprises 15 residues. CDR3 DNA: TGCATCGTGCGGCTTCGCGAGGGGGCAACAGATACGCAGTATTTT. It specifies CIVRLREGATDTQYF.

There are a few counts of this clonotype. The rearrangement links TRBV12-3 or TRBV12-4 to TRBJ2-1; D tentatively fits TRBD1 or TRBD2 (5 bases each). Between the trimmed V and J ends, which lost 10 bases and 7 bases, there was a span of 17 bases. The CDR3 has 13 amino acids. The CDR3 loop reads CATIGAFGNEQFF. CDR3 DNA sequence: TGTGCCACCATCGGGGCCTTCGGGAATGAGCAGTTCTTC.